The 12 T cell receptor beta chains listed next were all sequenced from one sample in a study of blood T cells in healthy people across ages. A J-beta primer mix and a sample-barcoded 5' primer were used in a second PCR of roughly 6 to 11 cycles. A single record per CDR3 protein comes from TCRdb applying MiXCR to the 5' RACE reads. The sample shows hundreds of thousands of distinct CDR3 sequences, approximately 35% of them seen only once. Sequencing was performed on blood. These receptors came from a man aged 18 to 35 in good health.

This clonotype was counted many times. The rearrangement uses TRBV7-2 and TRBJ1-2; 8 bases are a match to TRBD1. The J segment lost 6 bases and the V segment lost 3 bases, leaving 6 bases of the junction unmatched. The germline gives CDR1 SGHTA, CDR2 FQGNSA. The CDR3 totals 14 residues. The CDR3 DNA reads TGTGCCAGCAGCTTCCAGGGGGCAATAAATGGCTACACCTTC. Protein product: CASSFQGAINGYTF.

This clonotype was seen a handful of times. V is TRBV27 and J is TRBJ2-5; D is tentatively TRBD1 or TRBD2 (5 bases each). The CDR3 has 14 residues. Trimming removed 6 bases from V and 2 bases from J, with 13 bases in between. CDR1 is MNHEY and CDR2 is SMNVEV in the germline V gene (reference sequence). The DNA for the CDR3 is TGTGCCAGCAGCCACGAGAGGGGACAAGAGACCCAGTACTTC. Amino acid sequence: CASSHERGQETQYF.

This clonotype occurred once. A single base separates this from a much larger clone, so it may be a read error. CDR3 sequence: CASSFEALRGRETQFF. The CDR3 DNA reads as TGTGCCAGCAGTTTCGAGGCGTTGCGGGGGAGAGAGACCCAGTTCTTC. The chain has TRBV28 and TRBJ2-1, with 7 bases matching TRBD2. The CDR3 loop spans 16 amino acids. V lost 3 bases and J lost 13; bases outside the gene matches: 18. CDR1 and CDR2 from the germline V gene are MDHEN and SYDVKM.

This clonotype was observed a few times. CDR3 sequence reads: CASRSQGTDFGYTF. The CDR3 DNA follows: TGTGCCAGCAGATCACAGGGGACTGACTTCGGCTACACCTTC. V usage is TRBV12-3 or TRBV12-4 and J usage is TRBJ1-2; TRBD1 matches at 7 bases. The CDR3 runs to 14 residues. Trimming took 6 bases from V and 8 from J; bases not matched to a gene: 12.

This clonotype was counted only a few times. A much larger clone differs from this one at a single base, so this may be a read error. The chain employs TRBV4-3 and TRBJ1-4; no clear D gene. Germline loops: CDR1 LGHNA, CDR2 YSLEER. There are 15 residues in the CDR3. V lost 0 bases, J lost 7 bases, and 12 bases lay in between. This CDR3 is CASSQDAGSPEKLFF. DNA of the CDR3: TGCGCCAGCAGCCAAGATGCTGGCAGCCCTGAAAAACTGTTTTTT.

The V and J genes are TRBV7-2 and TRBJ2-2, with D possibly matching TRBD1 (5 bases). Per germline, CDR1 SGHTA and CDR2 FQGNSA. The CDR3 is made up of 14 amino acids. V was cut by 1 base and J by 6 bases, with 9 bases left in between. CDR3 region: CASSLVRAAGELFF. DNA of the CDR3: TGTGCCAGCAGCTTAGTCAGGGCGGCCGGGGAGCTGTTTTTT.

This clonotype appeared once. The chain links TRBV5-4 to TRBJ2-7, with TRBD2 identical over 7 bases. CDR1 SGHNT and CDR2 YYREEE come from the germline V gene (reference sequence). V shed 0 bases, J shed 10 bases, and the junction held 13 bases outside the gene matches. The CDR3 is made up of 15 amino acids. The CDR3 is CASSLGGGVQEAQYF. CDR3 nucleotides: TGTGCCAGCAGCTTGGGCGGGGGAGTCCAAGAGGCCCAGTACTTC.

Turning to this clonotype: A read error may produce the germline difference seen at one junction end. V usage is TRBV4-1 and J usage is TRBJ2-1, with TRBD1 matching 7 bases. CDR1 and CDR2 (germline): MGHRA, YSYEKL. The length of the CDR3 is 14 residues. This CDR3 reads CASTQGTEFNEQFF. The CDR3 DNA follows: TGCGCCAGCACCCAAGGGACAGAGTTCAATGAGCAGTTCTTC.

The chain recombines TRBV30 with TRBJ1-2; D possibly corresponds to TRBD1 (5 bases). Germline values: CDR1 GTSNPN, CDR2 SVGIG (reference sequence). V was pared by 0 bases and J by 4 bases, with 9 bases between. This CDR3 region has 13 residues. The CDR3 region has the DNA TGTGCCTGGAGTGTAGACAGTATCTATGGCTACACCTTC. Its protein is CAWSVDSIYGYTF.

V gene TRBV7-9 combines with J gene TRBJ1-4; unclear D gene. Deletions cut 2 bases from V and 0 bases from J, with 10 bases between. This CDR3 comprises 16 residues. Germline lookup yields CDR1 SEHNR and CDR2 FQNEAQ (reference sequence). CDR3 sequence: CASSLPRKATNEKLFF. The CDR3 DNA reads as TGTGCCAGCAGCTTACCCCGTAAAGCAACTAATGAAAAACTGTTTTTT.

This clonotype was picked up a small number of times. J is TRBJ1-6 and V is TRBV20-1; unclear D gene. The CDR3 extends over 18 amino acids. Per the germline V gene, CDR1 is DFQATT and CDR2 is SNEGSKA (reference sequence). V was shortened by 6 bases and J by 0 bases, with 21 bases between the two germline ends. Here the CDR3 reads CSARARFGESSYNSPLHF. The CDR3 nucleotides read TGCAGTGCCCGAGCGAGATTCGGTGAGAGCTCCTATAATTCACCCCTCCACTTT.

Points on this clonotype: This sequence may be a read error, since a much larger clone differs from it by one base. The rearrangement links TRBV7-2 to TRBJ1-2; TRBD1 matches at 9 bases. The CDR3 has 14 amino acids. The germline gives CDR1 SGHTA, CDR2 FQGNSA. V was pared by 6 bases and J by 6 bases, with 8 bases of the junction left unmatched. The DNA for the CDR3 is TGTGCCAGCAGTTCCACCGGGACAGGGCATGGCTACACCTTC. It encodes CASSSTGTGHGYTF.